Below, 3 T cell receptor beta chains from the same sample are listed, as sequenced in a study of cytomegalovirus exposure and HLA in healthy donors. In the PCR, 60 Vbeta and 13 Jbeta primers were used. Here immunoSEQ multiplex PCR was the method, and the copy in TCRdb shows in-frame clones only, minus some. The sample holds 55,000 or so clones. The sequenced sample was PBMCs. These receptors all stem from a woman aged 30 to 39 in good health and CMV-seropositive.

The chain combines TRBV18 with TRBJ2-1; weak D call: TRBD1 (6 bases). This CDR3 spans 14 amino acids. Germline lookup yields CDR1 KGHSH and CDR2 LQKENI. V was cut by 0 bases and J by 6 bases, with 9 bases left in between. The chain's CDR3 is CASSPPAGVNEQFF. The CDR3 DNA reads as TGTGCCAGCTCACCACCGGCAGGGGTCAATGAGCAGTTCTTC.

The CDR3 protein is CASSYSGRGEQFF. The CDR3 DNA is TGTGCCAGCAGTTACTCAGGGAGGGGTGAGCAGTTCTTC. J is TRBJ2-1 and V is TRBV6-5, with 7 bases fitting TRBD2. The CDR3 spans 13 residues. In germline, CDR1 is MNHEY, CDR2 SVGAGI. J was trimmed by 9 bases and V by 0 bases; bases with no gene match: 2.

The chain uses TRBV28 and TRBJ2-7; TRBD1 agrees at 10 bases. The trim removed 5 bases at V and 0 bases at J, leaving 4 bases unmatched. Germline V gene sequence: CDR1 MDHEN, CDR2 SYDVKM. This CDR3 is built from 15 residues. The CDR3: CASSTRDRGSYEQYF. The CDR3 coding sequence is TGTGCCAGCAGTACACGGGACAGGGGCTCCTACGAGCAGTACTTC.